This T cell receptor beta chain was documented in a study of blood T cell repertoires in COVID-19. For the study at large: Acute and convalescent COVID-19 specimens originated in the United States, Italy and Spain.

Under the authors' procedure: Nucleated cell number was recorded as an estimate derived from reference gene primer amplification. Sequencing was performed with immunoSEQ multiplex PCR; in TCRdb, only in-frame clones are kept and a portion is missing. D and trimming come from the DNA, and the V and J calls and clone size come from that table. Of 100,000 or so clones in the sample, almost 80% are singletons; the top ten hold 9% to 13%. Material: peripheral blood. The clonotype comes from a woman in her 70s with acute or convalescent COVID-19.

CDR3 loop: CASSEEGPTEAFF. DNA of the CDR3: TGTGCCAGCAGTGAGGAGGGGCCCACTGAAGCTTTCTTT. The chain employs TRBV2 and TRBJ1-1, with D possibly matching TRBD1 (5 bases). Germline V gene data show CDR1 as SNHLY and CDR2 as FYNNEI. The germline V and J ends were trimmed by 3 bases and 4 bases, with 9 bases remaining between them. The CDR3 covers 13 residues.